This T cell receptor (beta chain) appears in the sequencing data of a study of blood T cell repertoires in COVID-19. The wider study: T cells, B-cell-depleted T cells, or PBMCs provided the cDNA or gDNA that served as material.

Trimming stripped 8 bases from V and 7 bases from J, with 6 bases between. Germline V CDR1 and CDR2: SNHLY, FYNNEI. The CDR3 has 9 amino acids. The data were produced by immunoSEQ multiplex PCR, yet TCRdb's version contains in-frame clones alone and is incomplete. The sample yields 100,000 or so clones, approximately 87% seen once. The chain joins TRBV2 to TRBJ2-7; D remains unclear. This TCR derives from a human donor in a cohort sampled during active COVID-19. Sequenced input: peripheral blood. The CDR3 is CASGREQYF. DNA of the CDR3: TGTGCCAGCGGTCGGGAGCAGTACTTC.